What follows is one T cell receptor beta chain and its context. The record originates from a study of T cell changes during pregnancy in multiple sclerosis. Profiled with immunoSEQ multiplex PCR; TCRdb holds only in-frame clones, not every one. Of 65,000 to 90,000 clones listed, about 92% are singletons. The sample was peripheral blood, taken in the third trimester of pregnancy. The source of this sequence is a female donor in good health, enrolled as a control in a pregnancy study.

The CDR3 here is CASSSGLAEDTQYF. The CDR3, as DNA: TGCGCCAGCAGCTCCGGACTAGCGGAAGATACGCAGTATTTT. The chain carries TRBV5-1 and TRBJ2-3, with 10 bases matching TRBD2. CDR3 length: 14 residues. V was clipped by 3 bases and J by 5 bases; unmatched bases: 3. The germline V gene encodes CDR1 SGHRS and CDR2 YFSETQ. Together with reference TRBV5-1 and TRBJ2-3, the CDR3 gives the full variable domain: KAGVTQTPRYLIKTRGQQVTLSCSPISGHRSVSWYQQTPGQGLQFLFEYFSETQRNKGNFPGRFSGRQFSNSRSEMNVSTLELGDSALYLCASSSGLAEDTQYFGPGTRLTVL.